The 28 T cell receptor beta chains reported below all come from one sample, sequenced in a study of cytotoxic CD8 clonotypes in ibrutinib-treated CLL (dated by TCRdb to about 2021). Explained via the paper, the time point label denotes: progressive disease on ibrutinib. The library was obtained by the immunoSEQ multiplex PCR assay. Imported from immuneACCESS, the table was reduced by TCRdb to in-frame sequences with V and J called. These copies leave out some clones; in studies compared against another copy, an unresolved V gene accounts for under half, and the cause of the remainder is not known. For this sample the table gives fewer than 300,000 clones, of which around 69% were detected only once. The top ten clonotypes cover about 6% of the sample. The material was PBMCs, obtained at disease progression, from a patient treated with ibrutinib. These receptors were obtained from a human donor with chronic lymphocytic leukemia.

The chain carries TRBV7-9 and TRBJ2-5; weak D call: TRBD2 (6 bases). Germline lookup yields CDR1 SEHNR and CDR2 FQNEAQ (reference sequence). The CDR3 is made up of 14 amino acids. Trimming took 4 bases from V and 5 from J, leaving 14 bases between them. The CDR3 DNA follows: TGTGCCAGCAGCTACCGCGGGGTCGTGGAGACCCAGTACTTC. It encodes CASSYRGVVETQYF.

This clone was recorded only once. This chain joins TRBV2 and TRBJ2-5; 10 bases agree with TRBD2. With 2 bases clipped from V and 5 bases from J, the junction kept 5 bases outside the gene matches. This CDR3 spans 15 amino acids. Germline V gene sequence: CDR1 SNHLY, CDR2 FYNNEI. CDR3 DNA sequence: TGTGCCAGCAGTGAAAGTGCTAGCGGGGGTGAGACCCAGTACTTC. Translating it yields CASSESASGGETQYF. Combining the CDR3 with reference TRBV2 and TRBJ2-5 gives the whole variable domain EPEVTQTPSHQVTQMGQEVILRCVPISNHLYFYWYRQILGQKVEFLVSFYNNEISEKSEIFDDQFSVERPDGSNFTLKIRSTKLEDSAMYFCASSESASGGETQYFGPGTRLLVL.

The chain couples TRBV2 to TRBJ1-5, with a possible D match to TRBD1 (5 bases). The CDR3 covers 14 residues. V was pared by 6 bases and J by 5 bases, with 14 bases between. Looked up from germline, CDR1 is SNHLY and CDR2 is FYNNEI. The CDR3 spells CASSKRGFDQPQHF. CDR3 in DNA: TGTGCCAGCAGCAAGAGGGGTTTTGATCAGCCCCAGCATTTT.

V is TRBV6-5 and J is TRBJ2-7; TRBD2 agrees at 9 bases. The junction had 3 bases not matched to a gene; V was cut back by 0 bases and J by 3 bases. CDR3 size: 15 residues. Germline values: CDR1 MNHEY, CDR2 SVGAGI. Written as DNA, the CDR3 is TGTGCCAGCAGTTACTCTCCTAGCGGGATCTACGAGCAGTACTTC. Translation: CASSYSPSGIYEQYF.

The CDR3 nucleotides read TGTGCCAGCAGTGAAGGTATGGGGAATCAGCCCCAGCATTTT. Protein: CASSEGMGNQPQHF. The chain combines TRBV6-1 with TRBJ1-5, with D uncertain. Germline V gives CDR1 MNHNS, CDR2 SASEGT. The CDR3 runs 14 residues. V was clipped by 1 base and J by 4 bases, with 8 bases between them.

This clone was seen a few times. This chain links TRBV18 with TRBJ2-7, with D tentatively TRBD2 (6 bases). This CDR3 is built from 14 residues. CDR1 and CDR2 from the germline V gene are KGHSH and LQKENI. V shed 2 bases and J shed 0 bases, with 8 bases lying between them. CDR3 sequence reads: CASSPAGTSYEQYF. The CDR3 nucleotides read TGTGCCAGCTCACCAGCGGGGACCTCCTACGAGCAGTACTTC. Together with reference TRBV18 and TRBJ2-7, the CDR3 gives the full variable domain: NAGVMQNPRHLVRRRGQEARLRCSPMKGHSHVYWYRQLPEEGLKFMVYLQKENIIDESGMPKERFSAEFPKEGPSILRIQQVVRGDSAAYFCASSPAGTSYEQYFGPGTRLTVT.

The chain uses TRBV9 and TRBJ2-7; D might be TRBD2 (5 bases). CDR1 and CDR2 (germline): SGDLS, YYNGEE. Trimming removed 2 bases from V and 1 base from J, with 10 bases in between. The length of the CDR3 is 14 residues. The CDR3 here is CASSVRSDSYEQYF. The CDR3 DNA sequence: TGTGCCAGCAGCGTCCGTAGCGATTCCTACGAGCAGTACTTC. Full variable domain (rest looked up from reference TRBV9 and TRBJ2-7): DSGVTQTPKHLITATGQRVTLRCSPRSGDLSVYWYQQSLDQGLQFLIQYYNGEERAKGNILERFSAQQFPDLHSELNLSSLELGDSALYFCASSVRSDSYEQYFGPGTRLTVT.

The CDR3: CASSLHNRVFNEQYF. In DNA form, the CDR3 reads TGCGCCAGCAGCTTACATAACAGGGTTTTCAACGAGCAGTACTTC. The V call is TRBV5-1, the J call TRBJ2-7, with D tentatively TRBD1 (6 bases). The CDR3 sequence is 15 residues long. V lost 2 bases and J 5 bases, leaving 17 bases between the germline ends. Germline V gives CDR1 SGHRS, CDR2 YFSETQ.

This chain links TRBV10-3 with TRBJ1-1; 7 positions match TRBD1. J lost 5 bases, V lost 4 bases, and 4 bases had no gene match. In germline, CDR1 is ENHRY, CDR2 SYGVKD. The CDR3 loop spans 13 amino acids. CDR3 region: CAISGPTGTEAFF. In DNA form, the CDR3 reads TGTGCCATCAGTGGCCCGACAGGGACTGAAGCTTTCTTT.

This clone was found a few times. The chain carries TRBV5-1 and TRBJ1-6; D remains unclear. Germline V gene data show CDR1 as SGHRS and CDR2 as YFSETQ. The CDR3 has 13 amino acids. Trimming left V 2 bases short and J 10 bases short, with 10 bases between. In DNA, the CDR3 is TGCGCCAGCAGCTTCCAATCGAGGTCACCCCTCCACTTT. It yields the protein CASSFQSRSPLHF.

This chain connects TRBV18 to TRBJ1-2; weak D call: TRBD1 (5 bases). This CDR3 has 14 residues. The V gene lost 2 bases and the J gene lost 3 bases, with 10 bases spanning the gap. Per germline, CDR1 KGHSH and CDR2 LQKENI. Here the CDR3 reads CASSPMGGDYGYTF. The CDR3, as DNA: TGTGCCAGCTCACCAATGGGGGGAGACTATGGCTACACCTTC.

V is TRBV7-9 and J is TRBJ1-4, with D uncertain. Trimming removed 1 base at V and 5 bases at J, with 8 bases between. Looked up from germline, CDR1 is SEHNR and CDR2 is FQNEAQ (reference sequence). This CDR3 comprises 14 residues. CDR3 sequence: CASSLVSSNEKLFF. CDR3 bases: TGTGCCAGCAGCTTAGTCAGCTCAAATGAAAAACTGTTTTTT.

This chain connects TRBV21-1 to TRBJ1-5; no check of the table's D call, TRBD1, against the DNA was made. TRBV21-1 is a documented pseudogene. The CDR3 sequence is 16 residues long. This chain's CDR3 is CASSAWDRGSGQPQHF. In DNA, the CDR3 is TGTGCCAGCAGCGCCTGGGACAGGGGATCGGGTCAGCCCCAGCATTTT.

The V call is TRBV28, the J call TRBJ2-2; 9 bases agree with TRBD1. V shed 2 bases, J shed 3 bases, and the junction held 4 bases outside the gene matches. CDR1 is MDHEN, CDR2 SYDVKM, per germline. There are 16 residues in the CDR3. This chain's CDR3 is CASSLPDRGDTGELFF. The CDR3 DNA reads TGTGCCAGCAGTTTACCGGACAGGGGCGACACCGGGGAGCTGTTTTTT. Based on the CDR3 plus reference TRBV28 and TRBJ2-2, the full variable domain is DVKVTQSSRYLVKRTGEKVFLECVQDMDHENMFWYRQDPGLGLRLIYFSYDVKMKEKGDIPEGYSVSREKKERFSLILESASTNQTSMYLCASSLPDRGDTGELFFGEGSRLTVL.

This clone was observed a handful of times. V gene TRBV6-5 combines with J gene TRBJ1-2; unclear D gene. The V and J ends lost 0 bases and 7 bases respectively, with 18 bases between them. There are 16 residues in the CDR3. Looked up from germline, CDR1 is MNHEY and CDR2 is SVGAGI. CDR3 coding DNA: TGTGCCAGCAGTTACTCTGTCGGAGAAGCGGATAGTGGCTACACCTTC. It encodes CASSYSVGEADSGYTF.

The chain uses TRBV7-9 and TRBJ1-1; no clear D gene. V was cut by 5 bases and J by 2 bases, with 3 bases left in between. Germline V gene data show CDR1 as SEHNR and CDR2 as FQNEAQ (reference sequence). This CDR3 comprises 11 residues. CDR3 sequence: CASSINTEAFF. CDR3 sequence (DNA): TGTGCCAGCAGCATCAACACTGAAGCTTTCTTT. The variable domain in full, completed from reference TRBV7-9 and TRBJ1-1, reads DTGVSQNPRHKITKRGQNVTFRCDPISEHNRLYWYRQTLGQGPEFLTYFQNEAQLEKSRLLSDRFSAERPKGSFSTLEIQRTEQGDSAMYLCASSINTEAFFGQGTRLTVV.

This clone appeared a few times. The chain is built from TRBV29-1 and TRBJ1-1; 7 nucleotides align to TRBD1. The ends lost 6 bases at V and 10 bases at J; junction bases unmatched: 14. CDR1 is SQVTM and CDR2 is ANQGSEA in the germline V gene. This CDR3 has 13 residues. CDR3 sequence: CSVEPGQDDRAFF. CDR3 nucleotides: TGCAGCGTCGAACCCGGACAGGATGACCGAGCTTTCTTT.

The chain uses TRBV5-6 and TRBJ2-7; 10 bases align to TRBD1. The junction had 1 base not matched to a gene; V was cut back by 2 bases and J by 2 bases. Germline V gene data show CDR1 as SGHDT and CDR2 as YYEEEE. The CDR3 spans 14 residues. The CDR3 is CASSFGTGAYEQYF. CDR3 DNA sequence: TGTGCCAGCAGCTTTGGGACAGGGGCCTACGAGCAGTACTTC.

To note about this clone: At one end the junction does not follow the germline gene, possibly because of a read error. The V and J genes are TRBV6-4 and TRBJ1-4; D not certain. CDR1 is MRHNA and CDR2 is SNTAGT in the germline V gene. The CDR3 totals 8 residues. The CDR3 sequence: CASSGRHF. DNA for the CDR3: TGTGCCAGCAGTGGACGGCATTTT.

The rearrangement joins TRBV7-6 to TRBJ2-7, with D possibly being TRBD1 (6 bases). Trimming cost V 0 bases and J 6 bases, with 15 bases left between them. The length of the CDR3 is 15 residues. CDR1 is SGHVS, CDR2 FNYEAQ, per germline. The CDR3 protein is CASSLASGTGTEQYF. In nucleotides, the CDR3 is TGTGCCAGCAGCTTAGCGAGCGGAACAGGGACCGAGCAGTACTTC.

The chain carries TRBV18 and TRBJ2-2, with 7 bases fitting TRBD2. V gave up 0 bases and J gave up 1 base; unmatched junction bases: 5. The CDR3 is 17 amino acids. The V gene's germline CDR1 is KGHSH and CDR2 LQKENI. CDR3 amino acids: CASSPPGKRGNTGELFF. CDR3 DNA sequence: TGTGCCAGCTCACCACCAGGCAAGCGGGGGAACACCGGGGAGCTGTTTTTT.

This sequence joins TRBV18 and TRBJ1-2; 10 bases map to TRBD1. From germline, CDR1 is KGHSH and CDR2 LQKENI. The V gene end was trimmed by 5 bases and the J gene end by 7 bases; junction bases not matched to a gene: 19. This CDR3 has 18 residues. The CDR3 DNA reads TGTGCCAGCTCAAGGACTACCGGGACAGGGGCACAAAGGGGTGGCTACACCTTC. Translating gives CASSRTTGTGAQRGGYTF.

The rearrangement links TRBV10-3 to TRBJ1-3; 8 nucleotides agree with TRBD1. The germline gives CDR1 ENHRY, CDR2 SYGVKD. V was clipped by 3 bases and J by 4 bases; unmatched bases: 8. The CDR3 is made up of 16 amino acids. The DNA of the CDR3 is TGTGCCATCAGTGAAGGGACAGGCTGGTGGGGAAACACCATATATTTT. It encodes CAISEGTGWWGNTIYF.

This chain uses TRBV10-1 with TRBJ2-2; D is ambiguous. The germline gives CDR1 WNHNN, CDR2 SYGVQD (reference sequence). Trimming took 2 bases from V and 0 from J, leaving 10 bases between them. There are 16 residues in the CDR3. CDR3 DNA sequence: TGCGCCAGCAGTGAGCGACGGAGCGCGAACACCGGGGAGCTGTTTTTT. Protein: CASSERRSANTGELFF.

The rearrangement uses TRBV9 and TRBJ2-1; 11 bases are shared with TRBD2. The J segment lost 8 bases and the V segment lost 4 bases, leaving 8 bases of the junction unmatched. The CDR3 length is 15 residues. Germline values: CDR1 SGDLS, CDR2 YYNGEE. The CDR3 sequence: CASSPGLAGGYEQFF. The CDR3 bases are TGTGCCAGCAGCCCAGGACTAGCGGGCGGTTATGAGCAGTTCTTC. The complete variable domain, with remaining parts taken from reference TRBV9 and TRBJ2-1, reads DSGVTQTPKHLITATGQRVTLRCSPRSGDLSVYWYQQSLDQGLQFLIQYYNGEERAKGNILERFSAQQFPDLHSELNLSSLELGDSALYFCASSPGLAGGYEQFFGPGTRLTVL.

This clone is a singleton in its sample. The V call is TRBV29-1, the J call TRBJ2-1, with D possibly being TRBD1 (5 bases). Germline-derived CDR1 and CDR2 are SQVTM and ANQGSEA. V shed 6 bases and J shed 6 bases, with 15 bases lying between them. The CDR3 has 13 amino acids. CDR3 residues: CSVARTTVNEQFF. CDR3 coding DNA: TGCAGCGTCGCCAGGACAACTGTCAATGAGCAGTTCTTC.

The CDR3 DNA is TGCGCCAGCAGCGGCGGGACAGGTGGCCGGGGAGGCTCCTACAATGAGCAGTTCTTC. Its protein product is CASSGGTGGRGGSYNEQFF. The chain links TRBV5-1 to TRBJ2-1, with 8 bases identical to TRBD1. Trimming cost V 4 bases and J 0 bases; bases outside gene matches: 15. CDR1 and CDR2 from the germline V gene are SGHRS and YFSETQ. The CDR3 contains 19 residues.

The J gene is TRBJ1-5, the V gene TRBV7-8, with TRBD1 as a possible D gene (6 bases). V dropped 5 bases and J dropped 7 bases, with 15 bases sitting between them. Germline CDR1 is SGHVS and CDR2 is FQNEAQ. The CDR3 is 14 amino acids. The CDR3, as DNA: TGTGCCAGCAGCCCCACCCGGGGGCCACAGCCCCAGCATTTT. Its protein is CASSPTRGPQPQHF. Based on the CDR3 plus reference TRBV7-8 and TRBJ1-5, the full variable domain is GAGVSQSPRYKVAKRGQDVALRCDPISGHVSLFWYQQALGQGPEFLTYFQNEAQLDKSGLPSDRFFAERPEGSVSTLKIQRTQQEDSAVYLCASSPTRGPQPQHFGDGTRLSIL.